A single sample is the source of the 25 T cell receptor beta chains below, sequenced in a study of blood T cell repertoires in COVID-19. Clones were sequenced by immunoSEQ multiplex PCR, and TCRdb holds only the in-frame ones, with some missing. The sample lists around 34,000 clones, 75% to 90% occurring once. Input material: peripheral blood. These receptors all stem from a woman in her 70s with acute or convalescent COVID-19.

By sample fraction, this clone is medium-sized (0.01 to 0.1%). The J gene is TRBJ1-6, the V gene TRBV6-5, with 7 nucleotides matching TRBD1. The CDR3 sequence is 13 residues long. Germline-derived CDR1 and CDR2 are MNHEY and SVGAGI. J lost 5 bases, V lost 11 bases, and 6 bases had no gene match. CDR3 in amino acids: CASTGTDNSPLHF. CDR3 in DNA: TGTGCCTCAACGGGGACAGATAATTCACCCCTCCACTTT.

The rearrangement uses TRBV28 and TRBJ1-3; possibly TRBD1 for D (5 bases). CDR3 size: 14 residues. V gave up 6 bases and J gave up 2 bases, with 11 bases separating them. Germline V CDR1 and CDR2: MDHEN, SYDVKM. The CDR3 DNA reads TGTGCCAGCAGGACCAGGGTGGCTGGAAACACCATATATTTT. Translated, it gives CASRTRVAGNTIYF.

J is TRBJ2-1 and V is TRBV5-4; 13 bases align to TRBD2. CDR3 size: 18 residues. The germline V gene has CDR1 SGHNT and CDR2 YYREEE (reference sequence). The ends lost 4 bases at V and 0 bases at J; junction bases unmatched: 7. CDR3 bases: TGTGCCAGCAGCATGACTAGCGGGGGGTCGAGCTCCTACAATGAGCAGTTCTTC. This gives the protein CASSMTSGGSSSYNEQFF.

The CDR3 DNA reads as TGTGCCAGCAAGACTCCCCATGATTCACCCCTCCACTTT. It codes for CASKTPHDSPLHF. The rearrangement links TRBV21-1 to TRBJ1-6. TRBV21-1 is an annotated pseudogene. The CDR3 covers 13 residues.

The chain joins TRBV2 to TRBJ2-2, with 11 bases fitting TRBD2. V trimming: 2 bases; J trimming: 4 bases; junction bases outside the gene matches: 24. Germline V gene lookup returns CDR1 SNHLY and CDR2 FYNNEI. This CDR3 comprises 23 residues. The chain's CDR3 is CASSENREGFRSGRALGTGELFF. The CDR3, as DNA: TGTGCCAGCAGTGAAAACAGGGAGGGGTTTCGTAGCGGGAGGGCCCTCGGCACCGGGGAGCTGTTTTTT.

The chain links TRBV5-5 to TRBJ2-7, with 10 positions matching TRBD1. The CDR3 consists of 15 residues. J gave up 3 bases and V 4 bases, and 7 bases lay outside the gene matches. Germline loops: CDR1 SGHKS, CDR2 YYEKEE (reference sequence). CDR3 loop: CASSPPGQGFYEQYF. The CDR3 nucleotides are TGTGCCAGCAGCCCCCCGGGACAGGGGTTCTACGAGCAGTACTTC.

The chain couples TRBV7-2 to TRBJ1-2, with D possibly matching TRBD1 (6 bases). This CDR3 region has 15 residues. The germline V gene encodes CDR1 SGHTA and CDR2 FQGNSA. V was trimmed by 2 bases and J by 4 bases, leaving 14 bases between them. CDR3 bases: TGTGCCAGCAGCTTATCTGGGGGGGCGGGCTATGGCTACACCTTC. It translates to CASSLSGGAGYGYTF. The entire variable domain, with the rest obtained from reference TRBV7-2 and TRBJ1-2, is as follows: GAGVSQSPSNKVTEKGKDVELRCDPISGHTALYWYRQSLGQGLEFLIYFQGNSAPDKSGLPSDRFSAERTGGSVSTLTIQRTQQEDSAVYLCASSLSGGAGYGYTFGSGTRLTVV.

The chain carries TRBV5-6 and TRBJ1-6; D uncertain. Germline V lookup: CDR1 SGHDT, CDR2 YYEEEE. Trimming took 4 bases from V and 6 from J, leaving 11 bases between them. CDR3 size: 14 residues. CDR3 sequence reads: CASSPGPSNSPLHF. The CDR3 DNA reads as TGTGCCAGCAGCCCGGGTCCCTCTAATTCACCCCTCCACTTT.

V gene TRBV7-8 combines with J gene TRBJ2-7; 10 bases agree with TRBD1. This CDR3 comprises 13 residues. Germline CDR1 reads SGHVS; CDR2 reads FQNEAQ. V shed 5 bases and J 6 bases; nucleotides not matched to a gene: 4. CDR3 DNA sequence: TGTGCCAGCAGCAGGGACAGGGGTTCCGAGCAGTACTTC. This translates into CASSRDRGSEQYF.

The chain joins TRBV28 to TRBJ1-5; D is unclear. From germline, CDR1 is MDHEN and CDR2 SYDVKM. The CDR3 is 13 residues long. V lost 8 bases and J lost 3, with 11 bases in between. The CDR3 is CASSFSVNQPQHF. DNA of the CDR3: TGTGCCAGCTCATTCTCGGTCAATCAGCCCCAGCATTTT.

In nucleotides, the CDR3 is TGTGCCAGCAGCTTAACTAGCGGGGGGCCTATCTACGAGCAGTACTTC. This sequence encodes CASSLTSGGPIYEQYF. This chain uses TRBV7-2 with TRBJ2-7; the match to TRBD2 covers 12 bases. Germline values: CDR1 SGHTA, CDR2 FQGNSA. This CDR3 is built from 16 residues. Trimming at V came to 2 bases and at J to 3 bases, leaving 5 bases not matched to a gene.

V usage is TRBV19 and J usage is TRBJ2-1; D might be TRBD1 (6 bases). Germline lookup yields CDR1 LNHDA and CDR2 SQIVND (reference sequence). The length of the CDR3 is 16 residues. Trimming left V 3 bases short and J 10 bases short, with 22 bases between. The CDR3 nucleotides read TGTGCCAGTAGTATCACCGGTCTGACAGGTCGCTTGGAGCAGTTCTTC. Its translation: CASSITGLTGRLEQFF.

This chain links TRBV9 with TRBJ2-6; weak D call: TRBD1 (6 bases). The CDR3 is 17 amino acids. Trimming took 2 bases from V and 2 from J, leaving 14 bases between them. CDR1 SGDLS and CDR2 YYNGEE come from the germline V gene. CDR3: CASSVTGLTAGANVLTF. For the CDR3, the DNA is TGTGCCAGCAGCGTTACAGGGCTCACAGCTGGGGCCAACGTCCTGACTTTC.

In DNA, the CDR3 is TGTGCCAGAAGCTTAGGGACAGGCACTGAAGCTTTCTTT. This sequence encodes CARSLGTGTEAFF. The chain has TRBV5-3 and TRBJ1-1; 8 bases agree with TRBD1. TRBV5-3 is reported as an ORF; its role is uncertain. This CDR3 region has 13 residues. V shed 2 bases and J 4 bases; nucleotides not matched to a gene: 1.

This clone came up once. The V and J genes are TRBV28 and TRBJ1-2, with 10 bases identical to TRBD1. The V gene end was trimmed by 4 bases and the J gene end by 3 bases; junction bases not matched to a gene: 2. The germline CDR1 and CDR2 sequences are MDHEN and SYDVKM. The CDR3 loop spans 14 amino acids. In DNA form, the CDR3 reads TGTGCCAGCAGTTCCGGGACAGGGGACTATGGCTACACCTTC. It codes for CASSSGTGDYGYTF.

This clone has just a few counts. The CDR3 sequence is CSVEVGHISSYEQYF. In DNA, the CDR3 is TGCAGCGTTGAGGTGGGACATATTAGTTCCTACGAGCAGTACTTC. V usage is TRBV29-1 and J usage is TRBJ2-7; a possible D gene is TRBD1 (6 bases). V lost 3 bases to trimming and J lost 1 base, with 16 bases between them. Per germline, CDR1 SQVTM and CDR2 ANQGSEA. The CDR3 consists of 15 residues.

The chain uses TRBV20-1 and TRBJ2-5; D perhaps matches TRBD2 (6 bases). The CDR3 is made up of 11 amino acids. The germline V gene encodes CDR1 DFQATT and CDR2 SNEGSKA (reference sequence). Written as DNA, the CDR3 is TGCTGCGGGACTGCGGGGGAGACCCAGTACTTC. As protein: CCGTAGETQYF.

The gene calls are TRBV29-1 and TRBJ2-5; weak D call: TRBD1 (5 bases). V dropped 0 bases and J dropped 4 bases, with 12 bases sitting between them. CDR3 size: 14 residues. Germline values: CDR1 SQVTM, CDR2 ANQGSEA. The CDR3 DNA follows: TGCAGCGTTGAAGATGTAGGGGTGAGAGAGACCCAGTACTTC. It specifies CSVEDVGVRETQYF.

The chain has TRBV20-1 and TRBJ2-5; D is unclear. Deletions cut 3 bases from V and 2 bases from J, with 7 bases between. Germline V gene sequence: CDR1 DFQATT, CDR2 SNEGSKA (reference sequence). The CDR3 is 12 amino acids. CDR3 in amino acids: CSASWQQETQYF. The CDR3, as DNA: TGCAGTGCTAGTTGGCAGCAAGAGACCCAGTACTTC.

The chain employs TRBV5-1 and TRBJ2-1; no firm D call. The length of the CDR3 is 15 residues. Per the germline V gene, CDR1 is SGHRS and CDR2 is YFSETQ. Trimming took off 0 bases at V and 5 bases at J, with 12 bases between the two ends. This CDR3 is CASSLVPGPDNEQFF. The DNA for the CDR3 is TGCGCCAGCAGCTTGGTTCCGGGTCCGGACAATGAGCAGTTCTTC.

The rearrangement uses TRBV5-1 and TRBJ2-4; 7 nucleotides agree with TRBD2. Germline CDR1 is SGHRS and CDR2 is YFSETQ. V lost 5 bases, J lost 0 bases, and 14 bases stayed unmatched. CDR3 length: 18 amino acids. The CDR3 sequence is CASRGGTESGLAKNIQYF. CDR3 sequence (DNA): TGCGCCAGCAGGGGAGGGACGGAAAGCGGGTTAGCCAAAAACATTCAGTACTTC.

The table lists this clone with a few counts. The CDR3 bases are TGTGCCAGCTCACCTCTCCATTCACGGGGCTCCTACAATGAGCAGTTCTTC. Translated: CASSPLHSRGSYNEQFF. The rearrangement uses TRBV18 and TRBJ2-1; perhaps TRBD2 as D (5 bases). V was pared by 3 bases and J by 0 bases, with 15 bases between. Germline V gene lookup returns CDR1 KGHSH and CDR2 LQKENI. The CDR3 totals 17 residues.

In this sample, this clone turned up a few times. The sample has other DNA sequences that encode this CDR3 too. The V call is TRBV28, the J call TRBJ2-2; TRBD2 agrees at 7 bases. Germline trimming cut 2 bases from V and 3 bases from J; bases unmatched to any gene: 6. From germline, CDR1 is MDHEN and CDR2 SYDVKM. This CDR3 is built from 16 residues. The CDR3 DNA reads as TGTGCCAGCAGTTTAGGGGCGGGAGTGGACACCGGGGAGCTGTTTTTT. Residues: CASSLGAGVDTGELFF.

The chain recombines TRBV5-6 with TRBJ1-3; TRBD1 is a possible D gene (6 bases). The germline gives CDR1 SGHDT, CDR2 YYEEEE. Trimming removed 4 bases at V and 1 base at J, with 21 bases between. CDR3 length equals 18 residues. CDR3: CASSVRYRALGSGNTIYF. The DNA for the CDR3 is TGTGCCAGCAGCGTACGTTACAGGGCATTAGGTTCTGGAAACACCATATATTTT.

This chain joins TRBV7-2 and TRBJ2-7, with D perhaps TRBD2 (7 bases). Trimming took 5 bases from V and 6 from J, leaving 20 bases between them. CDR3 length equals 15 residues. CDR1 SGHTA and CDR2 FQGNSA come from the germline V gene. The CDR3 region is CASSAGLGGFREQYF. The CDR3 region has the DNA TGTGCCAGCAGCGCCGGACTAGGGGGGTTTCGCGAGCAGTACTTC. Full variable domain (rest looked up from reference TRBV7-2 and TRBJ2-7): GAGVSQSPSNKVTEKGKDVELRCDPISGHTALYWYRQSLGQGLEFLIYFQGNSAPDKSGLPSDRFSAERTGGSVSTLTIQRTQQEDSAVYLCASSAGLGGFREQYFGPGTRLTVT.